A selection of T cell receptor beta chains follows, all from one sample in a study of blood T cell repertoires in COVID-19. The table came from immunoSEQ multiplex PCR; TCRdb's copy has only in-frame clones and leaves some out. The repertoire holds approximately 66,000 clones, with around 84% as singletons. The sequencing input was peripheral blood. Receptor source: a man in his forties or fifties with active COVID-19. Each CDR3 is given with its conserved first and last residue. A D gene is named only where the DNA matches it firmly. A clone size is listed for some rows: how often the clone was seen (once, few, many), or a class if it is expanded.

>NA|TRBJ1-1|NA|TRBV20-1
CSASGPGVAFF
TGCAGTGCTAGTGGACCGGGGGTCGCTTTCTTT
>NA|TRBJ1-6|NA|TRBV9
CASSGQVVLNSPLHF
TGTGCCAGCAGCGGACAGGTCGTACTAAATTCACCCCTCCACTTT
>NA|TRBJ1-3|once|TRBV15
CATSRVLQVNTIYF
TGTGCCACCAGCAGAGTTTTACAGGTTAACACCATATATTTT
>TRBD2|TRBJ2-1|NA|TRBV19
CASSIMEGGSSEQFF
TGTGCCAGTAGTATTATGGAGGGAGGGTCAAGTGAGCAGTTCTTC
>NA|TRBJ1-2|NA|TRBV19
CASSAPRHAAFNYGYTF
TGTGCCAGTAGTGCTCCGAGACACGCCGCCTTCAACTATGGCTACACCTTC
>NA|TRBJ1-1|NA|TRBV6-5
CASSYGQYSEAFF
TGTGCCAGCAGTTACGGACAGTACAGTGAAGCTTTCTTT
>NA|TRBJ2-1|NA|TRBV7-2
CASSSQRSSYNEQFF
TGTGCCAGCAGTTCCCAGAGGAGCTCCTACAATGAGCAGTTCTTC
>NA|TRBJ2-3|NA|TRBV11-3
CASSPTGRPIGDTQYF
TGTGCCAGCAGCCCAACCGGCAGGCCCATTGGAGATACGCAGTATTTT
>NA|TRBJ1-5|NA|TRBV2
CASSEIGGGFGQPQHF
TGTGCCAGCAGTGAAATCGGCGGGGGCTTCGGTCAGCCCCAGCATTTT
>NA|TRBJ1-5|few|TRBV18
CASSPNRVSNQPQHF
TGTGCCAGCTCACCGAACAGGGTAAGCAATCAGCCCCAGCATTTT
>NA|TRBJ2-7|NA|TRBV7-8
CASSLTSSYEQYF
TGTGCCAGCAGCTTAACAAGCTCCTACGAGCAGTACTTC
>NA|TRBJ1-1|NA|TRBV15
CATSRVSRNGEAFF
TGTGCCACCAGCAGAGTCTCCAGGAACGGTGAAGCTTTCTTT
>NA|TRBJ1-1|once|TRBV29-1
CSYRRVINTEAFF
TGCAGCTACCGCAGGGTAATAAACACTGAAGCTTTCTTT
>NA|TRBJ1-6|NA|TRBV27
CASRTGPYNSPLHF
TGTGCCAGTCGTACAGGGCCGTATAATTCACCCCTCCACTTT
>TRBD1|TRBJ1-6|NA|TRBV6-5
CASQDRDNSPLHF
TGTGCCAGCCAGGACAGGGATAATTCACCCCTCCACTTT
>TRBD1|TRBJ2-3|NA|TRBV19
CASSIWGQGPTDTQYF
TGTGCCAGTAGTATCTGGGGACAGGGACCCACAGATACGCAGTATTTT
>TRBD2|TRBJ2-5|NA|TRBV29-1
CSVGPLAGGKQTQYF
TGCAGCGTTGGCCCTTTAGCGGGAGGGAAACAGACCCAGTACTTC
>NA|TRBJ2-5|NA|TRBV13
CASSSGSRGETQYF
TGTGCCAGCAGCTCCGGGAGTCGGGGAGAGACCCAGTACTTC
>NA|TRBJ2-5|NA|TRBV4-1
CASSQVGTTQYF
TGCGCCAGCAGCCAAGTCGGTACGACCCAGTACTTC
>NA|TRBJ2-1|NA|TRBV7-3
CASSLGTDNEQFF
TGTGCCAGCAGCCTAGGAACCGACAATGAGCAGTTCTTC
>NA|TRBJ2-1|NA|TRBV11-3
CASSLVPTRTVHEQFF
TGTGCCAGCAGCTTAGTCCCCACTCGTACGGTCCATGAGCAGTTCTTC
>TRBD1|TRBJ2-2|NA|TRBV9
CASRWDRDTGELFF
TGTGCCAGCAGGTGGGACAGGGACACCGGGGAGCTGTTTTTT
>TRBD1|TRBJ1-6|once|TRBV11-3
CASSPTGGVSPLHF
TGTGCCAGCAGCCCTACAGGGGGCGTCTCACCCCTCCACTTT
>NA|TRBJ2-1|NA|TRBV9
CASSSLISLSVTEQFF
TGTGCCAGCAGCTCCCTTATTAGCCTCTCGGTAACTGAGCAGTTCTTC
>NA|TRBJ2-1|NA|TRBV5-6
CASSLENTVYNEQFF
TGTGCCAGCAGCTTGGAAAACACAGTCTACAATGAGCAGTTCTTC
>TRBD1|TRBJ1-1|NA|TRBV5-1
CASSIGTGNTEAFF
TGCGCCAGCAGCATCGGGACAGGGAACACTGAAGCTTTCTTT
>NA|TRBJ2-1|NA|TRBV30
CAWSVGSSYNEQFF
TGTGCCTGGAGTGTAGGGAGCTCCTACAATGAGCAGTTCTTC
>NA|TRBJ2-1|NA|TRBV18
CASSPDTGEQFF
TGTGCCAGCTCACCAGATACAGGGGAGCAGTTCTTC
>NA|TRBJ1-1|NA|TRBV27
CASSTVRGTEAFF
TGTGCCAGCAGTACAGTTCGCGGGACTGAAGCTTTCTTT
>NA|TRBJ2-4|NA|TRBV5-1
CASSFRGAKNIQYF
TGCGCCAGCAGCTTCAGGGGTGCCAAAAACATTCAGTACTTC
>TRBD1|TRBJ1-1|NA|TRBV5-1
CASSLARSRDSGKNTEAFF
TGCGCCAGCAGCTTGGCCCGTTCGCGGGACAGCGGTAAGAACACTGAAGCTTTCTTT
>NA|TRBJ2-7|once|TRBV4-1
CASSQVYPLEQYF
TGCGCCAGCAGCCAAGTCTATCCCCTCGAGCAGTACTTC
>TRBD1|TRBJ1-5|NA|TRBV19
CAISDRGGNQPQHF
TGTGCCATCTCGGACAGGGGAGGCAATCAGCCCCAGCATTTT
>TRBD2|TRBJ2-7|few|TRBV7-6
CASSSSIAGDPYEQYF
TGTGCCAGCAGCTCAAGTATAGCGGGGGATCCCTACGAGCAGTACTTC
>NA|TRBJ1-5|few|TRBV3-1/TRBV3-2
CASSQREGNQPQHF
TGTGCCAGCAGCCAGAGGGAGGGCAATCAGCCCCAGCATTTT
>NA|TRBJ1-1|NA|TRBV29-1
CSVELDSNTEAFF
TGCAGCGTAGAGCTTGACTCGAACACTGAAGCTTTCTTT
>NA|TRBJ2-3|NA|TRBV7-7
CASSLALGPTDTQYF
TGTGCCAGCAGCTTAGCTTTGGGCCCCACAGATACGCAGTATTTT
>NA|TRBJ1-1|once|TRBV9
CASSRGDTEAFF
TGTGCCAGCAGCCGGGGGGACACTGAAGCTTTCTTT
>NA|TRBJ1-2|NA|TRBV7-2
CASSLAPDSYGYTF
TGTGCCAGCAGCTTAGCCCCCGACAGCTATGGCTACACCTTC
>NA|TRBJ2-3|NA|TRBV18
CASSPGQAGTDTQYF
TGTGCCAGCTCACCAGGCCAGGCGGGAACAGATACGCAGTATTTT
>TRBD1|TRBJ2-1|NA|TRBV19
CASSYGTGAYNEQFF
TGTGCCAGTAGTTACGGGACAGGGGCCTACAATGAGCAGTTCTTC
>NA|TRBJ1-5|NA|TRBV10-3
CAISGTGPQGSQPQHF
TGTGCCATCAGTGGTACAGGGCCCCAAGGGAGTCAGCCCCAGCATTTT
>TRBD2|TRBJ2-1|NA|TRBV3-1/TRBV3-2
CASSQYASGGNNEQFF
TGTGCCAGCAGCCAATATGCTAGCGGAGGTAACAATGAGCAGTTCTTC
>NA|TRBJ2-5|NA|TRBV3-1/TRBV3-2
CASSQVGGRAETQYF
TGTGCCAGCAGCCAAGTCGGAGGGAGAGCCGAGACCCAGTACTTC
>TRBD2|TRBJ2-1|once|TRBV7-2
CASSRSGDRYNEQFF
TGTGCCAGCAGCCGGAGCGGGGACCGCTACAATGAGCAGTTCTTC
>NA|TRBJ1-1|NA|TRBV5-1
CASSLAPSREAFF
TGCGCCAGCAGCTTGGCCCCTTCTAGAGAAGCTTTCTTT